This paragraph covers one T cell receptor (beta chain) sequence. The data belong to a study of cytomegalovirus exposure and HLA in healthy donors. The repertoire was sequenced with immunoSEQ multiplex PCR; TCRdb's copy has only in-frame clones and lacks some. The sample yields roughly 150,000 clones, less than 95% seen once. The CDR3 contains 14 residues. V lost 5 bases, J lost 5 bases, and 15 bases lay in between. Germline lookup yields CDR1 SEHNR and CDR2 FQNEAQ (reference sequence). What was sequenced was PBMCs. This TCR derives from a man younger than 35 in good health and CMV-seropositive. This chain uses TRBV7-9 with TRBJ1-1, with D perhaps TRBD1 (6 bases). The CDR3 bases are TGTGCCAGCAGCCTGACAGGCGGGTTAACTGAAGCTTTCTTT. It encodes CASSLTGGLTEAFF.